The clone carrying this T cell receptor beta chain was seen ten or more times. Germline V CDR1 and CDR2: SNHLY, FYNNEI. The CDR3 runs 14 residues. Trimming at V came to 6 bases and at J to 3 bases, leaving 3 bases not matched to a gene. The sample originates from a study of patients and donors after allogeneic stem cell transplantation. From the RT-PCR reads, TCRdb called clonotypes with MiXCR, one entry per CDR3 protein. The repertoire holds approximately 88,000 distinct CDR3 sequences, with about 5% as singletons. Sequenced: blood, either unsorted or a sorted T cell fraction (not recorded which). The genes are TRBV2 and TRBJ2-7; 12 bases fit TRBD2. The receptor's source is a human donor who was either an allogeneic HSCT recipient or a stem cell or donor lymphocyte infusion donor (not recorded which). It is not recorded whose cells these are; they may come from a transplant donor. CDR3 nucleotide sequence: TGTGCCAGCAGACAGACTAGCGGGGGCTACGAGCAGTACTTC. It codes for CASRQTSGGYEQYF. The entire variable domain, with the rest obtained from reference TRBV2 and TRBJ2-7, is as follows: EPEVTQTPSHQVTQMGQEVILRCVPISNHLYFYWYRQILGQKVEFLVSFYNNEISEKSEIFDDQFSVERPDGSNFTLKIRSTKLEDSAMYFCASRQTSGGYEQYFGPGTRLTVT.